These 28 T cell receptor beta chains originate from one sample sequenced in a study of T cells after yellow fever vaccination. TCRdb itself ran the 5' RACE reads through MiXCR, one entry per CDR3 protein. The repertoire consists of about 14,000 distinct CDR3 sequences, with 7.3% occurring once and the leading ten covering about 1.6%. Specimen: PBMCs, either bulk or a sorted T-cell subset (CD4+, CD8+, memory, or dextramer-sorted; not recorded which), collected on the day of the yellow fever booster vaccination. Receptors were obtained from a man aged 18 to 30 who received the YFV17D yellow fever vaccine.

By sample share, this clonotype is medium-sized (0.01 to 0.1%). The rearrangement uses TRBV20-1 and TRBJ1-2, with 8 bases aligning to TRBD1. There are 16 residues in the CDR3. Germline loops: CDR1 DFQATT, CDR2 SNEGSKA (reference sequence). After removal of 5 bases from V and 3 bases from J, the junction contained 14 bases not matched to a gene. The CDR3 reads CSAPRLGSGGDYGYTF. In DNA form, the CDR3 reads TGCAGTGCTCCTCGACTCGGGTCAGGGGGCGACTATGGCTACACCTTC.

This clonotype came up many times. The chain is built from TRBV28 and TRBJ2-3, with D perhaps TRBD2 (6 bases). V shed 4 bases and J shed 0 bases, with 14 bases lying between them. The CDR3 has 16 amino acids. Germline-derived CDR1 and CDR2 are MDHEN and SYDVKM. The CDR3 spells CASSSIGRTSTDTQYF. The CDR3 DNA follows: TGTGCCAGCAGTTCTATAGGGAGGACTAGCACAGATACGCAGTATTTT.

Judged by abundance, this clonotype is medium-sized. The chain employs TRBV6-5 and TRBJ1-3; D is ambiguous. The CDR3 has 13 amino acids. Trimming pared 3 bases from V and 4 bases from J, leaving 7 bases between. The germline V gene has CDR1 MNHEY and CDR2 SVGAGI. CDR3 amino acids: CASSYNPGNTIYF. The CDR3 DNA follows: TGTGCCAGCAGTTATAACCCAGGAAACACCATATATTTT.

This clonotype was picked up many times. The gene calls are TRBV2 and TRBJ1-6, with a possible D match to TRBD1 (6 bases). Germline lookup yields CDR1 SNHLY and CDR2 FYNNEI. CDR3 length: 15 amino acids. Trimming left V 6 bases short and J 9 bases short, with 18 bases between. The CDR3 bases are TGTGCCAGCAGACAGGGTCTTCGGGACGGTTCACCCCTCCACTTT. Its protein product is CASRQGLRDGSPLHF.

At least ten counts were recorded for this clonotype. The CDR3 bases are TGTGCCAGCAGCCAACGTAGCGGGGGTCCCGCAGATACGCAGTATTTT. As protein: CASSQRSGGPADTQYF. The chain is built from TRBV4-2 and TRBJ2-3; 9 bases fit TRBD2. V shed 2 bases and J 4 bases; nucleotides not matched to a gene: 7. The CDR3 consists of 16 residues. From germline, CDR1 is LGHNA and CDR2 YNFKEQ.

The sample holds many counts of this clonotype. The rearrangement links TRBV20-1 to TRBJ2-7, with D possibly being TRBD1 or TRBD2 (5 bases each). The CDR3 consists of 12 residues. V was trimmed by 5 bases and J by 9 bases, leaving 17 bases between them. Looked up from germline, CDR1 is DFQATT and CDR2 is SNEGSKA (reference sequence). CDR3 residues: CSASTGTSMQYF. The CDR3 DNA follows: TGCAGTGCTTCCACCGGGACCTCTATGCAGTACTTC.

This clonotype was counted ten times or more. In DNA form, the CDR3 reads TGTGCCAGCACCAAAAACCAGGGGCAAGAGACCCAGTACTTC. The encoded protein is CASTKNQGQETQYF. The chain carries TRBV6-5 and TRBJ2-5; the D gene is possibly TRBD1 (6 bases). The germline gives CDR1 MNHEY, CDR2 SVGAGI. V lost 7 bases and J lost 2, with 14 bases in between. The CDR3 covers 14 residues.

In this sample, this clonotype turned up many times. This chain uses TRBV4-1 with TRBJ1-2; 12 bases fit TRBD1. Germline assignment: CDR1 MGHRA and CDR2 YSYEKL. V was pared by 1 base and J by 0 bases, with 6 bases of the junction left unmatched. This CDR3 is 18 amino acids long. The CDR3 is CASSQAGTGGNTNYGYTF. The CDR3 DNA sequence: TGCGCCAGCAGCCAAGCCGGGACAGGGGGCAATACTAACTATGGCTACACCTTC.

This clonotype ranks as medium-sized. This chain connects TRBV24-1 to TRBJ2-2; D remains ambiguous. Germline CDR1 is KGHDR and CDR2 is SFDVKD. The CDR3 is 15 residues long. Trimming took off 3 bases at V and 4 bases at J, with 11 bases between the two ends. The CDR3 DNA follows: TGTGCCACCAGTGATAGGACCGAACCCACCGGGGAGCTGTTTTTT. Residues: CATSDRTEPTGELFF.

In its sample, this clonotype was seen many times. The chain recombines TRBV7-8 with TRBJ1-1; D is undetermined. CDR1 is SGHVS and CDR2 is FQNEAQ in the germline V gene. This CDR3 contains 13 residues. The ends were cut back, 5 bases at V and 6 bases at J, with 13 bases in the middle. The CDR3 region has the DNA TGTGCCAGCAGCCTACAGCAAAACTCTGAAGCTTTCTTT. Residues: CASSLQQNSEAFF.

This clonotype was observed many times. The J gene is TRBJ2-4, the V gene TRBV6-1; no firm D call. The CDR3 consists of 14 residues. Trimming stripped 3 bases from V and 1 base from J, with 7 bases between. Per the germline V gene, CDR1 is MNHNS and CDR2 is SASEGT. The CDR3 reads CASSERYAKNIQYF. As DNA, the CDR3 is TGTGCCAGCAGTGAGAGGTACGCCAAAAACATTCAGTACTTC.

At least ten counts were recorded for this clonotype. The chain joins TRBV23-1 to TRBJ2-3; 9 nucleotides match TRBD1. TRBV23-1 is sorted into the ORF group, with uncertain function. CDR3 length: 18 residues. V gave up 0 bases and J gave up 0 bases; unmatched junction bases: 7. The CDR3 loop is CASSQSGDRVGSTDTQYF. The CDR3 DNA sequence: TGCGCCAGCAGTCAATCGGGGGACAGGGTGGGTAGCACAGATACGCAGTATTTT.

The chain combines TRBV10-3 with TRBJ1-4; TRBD1 agrees at 9 bases. The CDR3 consists of 13 residues. From germline, CDR1 is ENHRY and CDR2 SYGVKD. Germline trimming cut 11 bases from V and 6 bases from J; bases unmatched to any gene: 7. In DNA, the CDR3 is TGTGCCTCAAGACAGGGGGAGTATGAAAAACTGTTTTTT. This translates into CASRQGEYEKLFF.

This clonotype came up many times. This rearrangement joins TRBV19 to TRBJ2-5; TRBD1 agrees at 8 bases. Germline V gives CDR1 LNHDA, CDR2 SQIVND (reference sequence). V was pared by 9 bases and J by 5 bases, with 5 bases of the junction left unmatched. The length of the CDR3 is 12 residues. CDR3 coding DNA: TGTGCCAGCAAGGACAGGGTGGAGACCCAGTACTTC. Amino acid sequence: CASKDRVETQYF.

At least ten counts were recorded for this clonotype. The J gene is TRBJ2-1, the V gene TRBV5-1; a possible D gene is TRBD2 (5 bases). The CDR3 has 19 amino acids. Trimming cost V 7 bases and J 0 bases, with 26 bases left between them. Germline CDR1 and CDR2: SGHRS and YFSETQ. The CDR3 DNA reads TGCGCCAGCTGCCCCGGGAAGGAGTTTAATTTTTTCTCCTACAATGAGCAGTTCTTC. Amino acids: CASCPGKEFNFFSYNEQFF.

This clonotype was seen repeatedly, ten times or more. The rearrangement uses TRBV6-5 and TRBJ1-3; D gene uncertain. From germline, CDR1 is MNHEY and CDR2 SVGAGI. Trimming removed 5 bases at V and 0 bases at J, with 2 bases between. The CDR3 is made up of 12 amino acids. The CDR3 DNA sequence: TGTGCCAGCAGTCCCTCTGGAAACACCATATATTTT. The encoded protein is CASSPSGNTIYF.

This clonotype was found many times. This chain uses TRBV5-4 with TRBJ2-3; tentative D call: TRBD1 (6 bases). V was pared by 1 base and J by 2 bases, with 14 bases between. The CDR3 loop spans 16 amino acids. Germline V gene sequence: CDR1 SGHNT, CDR2 YYREEE (reference sequence). CDR3 region: CASSLSRGTYTDTQYF. CDR3 DNA sequence: TGTGCCAGCAGCTTGAGTAGGGGGACCTACACAGATACGCAGTATTTT.

This clonotype is judged medium-sized (0.01 to 0.1%). The chain combines TRBV4-1 with TRBJ2-1, with D unclear. V was shortened by 4 bases and J by 0 bases, with 16 bases between the two germline ends. Per the germline V gene, CDR1 is MGHRA and CDR2 is YSYEKL. The CDR3 runs to 17 residues. The CDR3 here is CASSLTPFTVSYNEQFF. The CDR3 region has the DNA TGCGCCAGCAGCCTGACCCCCTTCACTGTCTCCTACAATGAGCAGTTCTTC.

The table lists this clonotype with many counts. The J gene is TRBJ1-2, the V gene TRBV12-3 or TRBV12-4; D remains unclear. Trimming shortened V by 6 bases and J by 1 base, and 15 bases separated the two germline ends. The CDR3 is 15 residues long. The CDR3 sequence is CASRDADFLNYGYTF. The CDR3 DNA is TGTGCCAGCAGGGATGCAGATTTCCTTAACTATGGCTACACCTTC.

The table lists this clonotype with many counts. The chain uses TRBV7-9 and TRBJ1-2, with D maybe TRBD1 (5 bases). There are 13 residues in the CDR3. V was clipped by 4 bases and J by 4 bases, with 10 bases between them. Germline V gene sequence: CDR1 SEHNR, CDR2 FQNEAQ (reference sequence). CDR3 sequence reads: CASSSGVVYGYTF. CDR3 sequence (DNA): TGTGCCAGCAGCTCGGGGGTGGTCTATGGCTACACCTTC. Full variable domain (missing parts from reference TRBV7-9 and TRBJ1-2): DTGVSQNPRHKITKRGQNVTFRCDPISEHNRLYWYRQTLGQGPEFLTYFQNEAQLEKSRLLSDRFSAERPKGSFSTLEIQRTEQGDSAMYLCASSSGVVYGYTFGSGTRLTVV.

This clonotype came up many times. The genes are TRBV7-2 and TRBJ2-3; 7 bases line up with TRBD1. The CDR3 has 17 residues. Trimming removed 1 base from V and 2 bases from J; junction bases left unmatched: 9. Germline loops: CDR1 SGHTA, CDR2 FQGNSA. The CDR3 sequence: CASSLGSVGTVTDTQYF. CDR3 DNA: TGTGCCAGCAGCTTAGGATCGGTGGGGACAGTCACAGATACGCAGTATTTT.

This clonotype was seen at least ten times. The chain uses TRBV10-3 and TRBJ1-2; 7 bases line up with TRBD1. V gave up 5 bases and J gave up 8 bases; unmatched junction bases: 11. Germline CDR1 ENHRY, CDR2 SYGVKD. CDR3 length: 14 amino acids. The CDR3 bases are TGTGCCATCAGTCCCCGACAGGGAAGGGGCGGCTACACCTTC. Translation: CAISPRQGRGGYTF.

This clonotype was recorded at least ten times. The chain carries TRBV19 and TRBJ1-2; D is possibly TRBD1 (5 bases). CDR1 is LNHDA and CDR2 is SQIVND in the germline V gene (reference sequence). CDR3 length: 14 residues. V lost 3 bases and J lost 6, with 14 bases in between. The CDR3 DNA reads as TGTGCCAGTAGTATCTCGGCGGCAGGGCATGGCTACACCTTC. This codes for CASSISAAGHGYTF.

This clonotype has at least ten counts. The V and J genes are TRBV5-5 and TRBJ2-7; 8 bases agree with TRBD2. The length of the CDR3 is 13 residues. Trimming cost V 6 bases and J 7 bases; bases outside gene matches: 9. Per the germline V gene, CDR1 is SGHKS and CDR2 is YYEKEE (reference sequence). This CDR3 reads CASTGTRSREQYV. CDR3 nucleotides: TGTGCCAGCACCGGGACTAGGTCGAGAGAGCAGTACGTC.

The J gene is TRBJ2-5, the V gene TRBV5-4, with D perhaps TRBD1 (6 bases). Trimming shortened V by 0 bases and J by 5 bases, and 11 bases separated the two germline ends. The CDR3 runs to 14 residues. Germline V gives CDR1 SGHNT, CDR2 YYREEE (reference sequence). The CDR3 region has the DNA TGTGCCAGCAGCTTGGCAGGGGCGACGGAGACCCAGTACTTC. Protein sequence: CASSLAGATETQYF.

Relative to its sample, this clonotype is medium-sized (0.01 to 0.1%). One end of the junction varies from germline; a read error may be responsible. The chain recombines TRBV24-1 with TRBJ2-3; the D is unclear. Germline V gene data show CDR1 as KGHDR and CDR2 as SFDVKD. The CDR3 is 11 residues long. Here the CDR3 DNA reads TGTGCCACCAGTGATGGCGTCTCGTCGGACTTT. It yields the protein CATSDGVSSDF.

This clonotype was recorded many times. CDR3 sequence (DNA): TGTGCCAGCAGTCTACAGGGGGCGGGACCTGAAGCTTTCTTT. This sequence encodes CASSLQGAGPEAFF. The V and J genes are TRBV6-6 and TRBJ1-1; 9 nucleotides match TRBD1. Looked up from germline, CDR1 is MNHNY and CDR2 is SVGAGI (reference sequence). V lost 5 bases to trimming and J lost 6 bases; unmatched junction nucleotides: 7. This CDR3 is built from 14 residues.

This clonotype was counted at least ten times. The V and J genes are TRBV5-6 and TRBJ2-7; D perhaps matches TRBD2 (5 bases). The ends were cut back, 4 bases at V and 3 bases at J, with 8 bases in the middle. CDR3 length: 12 residues. Per germline, CDR1 SGHDT and CDR2 YYEEEE. The CDR3 loop is CASSVTSYEQYF. CDR3 DNA: TGTGCCAGCAGCGTTACTAGCTACGAGCAGTACTTC.